This T cell receptor beta chain emerged from a study of regulatory T cells in long-lasting Graves disease. According to the study, TCR beta libraries were built with iRepertoire HTBI primers and CDR3-region Arm-PCR. TCRdb recomputed calls from the multiplex PCR reads with MiXCR, one row per CDR3 protein. The repertoire holds 300,000 to 500,000 distinct CDR3 sequences, with less than 25% as singletons. In this sample, this clonotype turned up many times. Its target is unknown. Germline lookup yields CDR1 DFQATT and CDR2 SNEGSKA (reference sequence). CDR3 length: 13 residues. With V trimmed by 7 bases and J by 4 bases, 6 bases remained unmatched. Sample time point: persistent/refractory GD, antithyroid drugs over 5 years with positive TRAb. Following extraction of RNA from PBMCs, that RNA was used to make the TCR library. Study findings and constraints: Fewer public clonotypes were shared by new patients (approximately 1,000) than by persistent patients (about 2,700).

Material: peripheral blood mononuclear cells (PBMCs), obtained when the disease was refractory, from a patient treated with antithyroid drugs. The clonotype was recovered from a female donor with Graves disease. The V and J genes are TRBV20-1 and TRBJ2-7, with 11 bases lining up with TRBD2. DNA for the CDR3: TGCAGTGGCTCGGGACTAGCGGTATACGAGCAGTACTTC. It encodes CSGSGLAVYEQYF.